This is a list of T cell receptor beta chains from one sample in a study of T-cell reconstitution after alpha-beta-depleted transplantation in children. TCRdb used MiXCR to reprocess the PCR reads, holding one entry per CDR3 protein. The sample shows roughly 490,000 distinct CDR3 sequences, more than 9.5% of them seen only once. Specimen: PBMCs, mostly from graft donor cells, collected 180 days after TCRalphabeta/CD19-depleted stem cell transplant. These TCRs come from a female patient aged 2-9 years who had a stem cell transplant for aplastic anemia, so the T cells may come from the graft donor. Both conserved end residues are part of each CDR3. The D gene is left open where the match is weak. Rows give clone size only sometimes, using once, few, many, or a class for an expanded clone.

J gene: TRBJ2-1
clone size: few
V gene: TRBV20-1
D gene: TRBD2
CDR3 protein: CSASYLAGRYNEQFF
CDR3 DNA: TGCAGTGCTAGTTATCTAGCGGGCCGATACAATGAGCAGTTCTTC

J gene: TRBJ1-5
clone size: -
V gene: TRBV29-1
D gene: -
CDR3 protein: CSVAGRVDQPQHF
CDR3 DNA: TGCAGCGTTGCTGGCAGGGTCGATCAGCCCCAGCATTTT

J gene: TRBJ2-5
clone size: -
V gene: TRBV4-3
D gene: -
CDR3 protein: CASSARQTSQETQYF
CDR3 DNA: TGCGCCAGCAGCGCCCGCCAGACCTCCCAAGAGACCCAGTACTTC

J gene: TRBJ2-1
clone size: few
V gene: TRBV9
D gene: -
CDR3 protein: CASSVVSGLSGNEQFF
CDR3 DNA: TGTGCCAGCAGCGTAGTGTCGGGGTTATCTGGTAATGAGCAGTTCTTC

J gene: TRBJ2-7
clone size: -
V gene: TRBV10-3
D gene: -
CDR3 protein: CAISESHWEQYF
CDR3 DNA: TGTGCCATCAGTGAATCGCACTGGGAGCAGTACTTC

J gene: TRBJ2-3
clone size: few
V gene: TRBV7-9
D gene: TRBD1
CDR3 protein: CASSLRQGLDTQYF
CDR3 DNA: TGTGCCAGCAGCCTCAGACAGGGGTTGGATACGCAGTATTTT

J gene: TRBJ2-1
clone size: few
V gene: TRBV14
D gene: -
CDR3 protein: CASSHHPRDNEQFF
CDR3 DNA: TGTGCCAGCAGCCACCACCCAAGGGACAATGAGCAGTTCTTC

J gene: TRBJ1-5
clone size: -
V gene: TRBV20-1
D gene: -
CDR3 protein: CSAADSSNQPQHF
CDR3 DNA: TGCAGTGCCGCCGACAGTAGCAATCAGCCCCAGCATTTT

J gene: TRBJ2-2
clone size: -
V gene: TRBV28
D gene: -
CDR3 protein: CASSLRFGPHTGELFF
CDR3 DNA: TGTGCCAGCAGTTTACGATTTGGGCCTCACACCGGGGAGCTGTTTTTT

J gene: TRBJ2-7
clone size: -
V gene: TRBV11-2
D gene: -
CDR3 protein: CASSLDPGAEQYF
CDR3 DNA: TGTGCCAGCAGCTTAGATCCAGGGGCCGAGCAGTACTTC

J gene: TRBJ2-5
clone size: few
V gene: TRBV12-3/TRBV12-4
D gene: TRBD2
CDR3 protein: CASTPTGRGKETQYF
CDR3 DNA: TGTGCCAGCACCCCGACTGGGAGGGGTAAAGAGACCCAGTACTTC

J gene: TRBJ2-3
clone size: -
V gene: TRBV15
D gene: -
CDR3 protein: CATSRELADRTDTQYF
CDR3 DNA: TGTGCCACCAGCAGAGAACTAGCAGATCGCACAGATACGCAGTATTTT

J gene: TRBJ2-1
clone size: many
V gene: TRBV3-1
D gene: TRBD2
CDR3 protein: CASSQARLAGAVNEQFF
CDR3 DNA: TGTGCCAGCAGCCAGGCCCGACTAGCGGGGGCGGTAAATGAGCAGTTCTTC

J gene: TRBJ2-2
clone size: -
V gene: TRBV7-8
D gene: TRBD2
CDR3 protein: CASSPQRTSGRLYTGELFF
CDR3 DNA: TGTGCCAGCAGCCCCCAGCGGACTAGCGGGAGGCTATACACCGGGGAGCTGTTTTTT

J gene: TRBJ2-1
clone size: -
V gene: TRBV7-3
D gene: -
CDR3 protein: CASSLNSQGYNEQFF
CDR3 DNA: TGTGCCAGCAGCTTAAACTCACAAGGTTACAATGAGCAGTTCTTC

J gene: TRBJ2-3
clone size: -
V gene: TRBV7-2
D gene: -
CDR3 protein: CASSLRPGRTDTQYF
CDR3 DNA: TGTGCCAGCAGCTTAAGGCCGGGCCGCACAGATACGCAGTATTTT

J gene: TRBJ2-3
clone size: -
V gene: TRBV18
D gene: -
CDR3 protein: CASSPFRVTSTDTQYF
CDR3 DNA: TGTGCCAGCTCACCATTCCGTGTCACTAGCACAGATACGCAGTATTTT

J gene: TRBJ2-2
clone size: few
V gene: TRBV28
D gene: TRBD2
CDR3 protein: CASSPGGLAGGGNTGELFF
CDR3 DNA: TGTGCCAGCAGTCCGGGGGGACTAGCGGGAGGGGGGAACACCGGGGAGCTGTTTTTT

J gene: TRBJ2-5
clone size: few
V gene: TRBV28
D gene: -
CDR3 protein: CASSPAGEQTQYF
CDR3 DNA: TGTGCCAGCAGCCCGGCAGGGGAACAGACCCAGTACTTC

J gene: TRBJ1-2
clone size: few
V gene: TRBV21-1
D gene: -
CDR3 protein: CASSKGIRTEHYGYTF
CDR3 DNA: TGTGCCAGCAGCAAAGGCATCAGGACAGAACACTATGGCTACACCTTC

J gene: TRBJ2-4
clone size: -
V gene: TRBV20-1
D gene: -
CDR3 protein: CSADLGRLAKNIQYF
CDR3 DNA: TGCAGTGCTGACCTAGGGCGGCTAGCCAAAAACATTCAGTACTTC

J gene: TRBJ2-4
clone size: -
V gene: TRBV11-1
D gene: -
CDR3 protein: CASSSERGFPIGGNIQYF
CDR3 DNA: TGTGCCAGCAGCTCCGAACGAGGCTTTCCAATAGGGGGGAACATTCAGTACTTC

J gene: TRBJ2-3
clone size: few
V gene: TRBV7-2
D gene: TRBD2
CDR3 protein: CASSPLSGRASVDTQYF
CDR3 DNA: TGTGCCAGCAGCCCTCTTAGCGGGAGGGCCTCGGTAGATACGCAGTATTTT

J gene: TRBJ2-7
clone size: few
V gene: TRBV20-1
D gene: TRBD2
CDR3 protein: CSALSRERNEQYF
CDR3 DNA: TGCAGTGCACTGTCGCGGGAGCGAAACGAGCAGTACTTC

J gene: TRBJ1-5
clone size: few
V gene: TRBV12-3/TRBV12-4
D gene: -
CDR3 protein: CASSFGIGGSNQPQHF
CDR3 DNA: TGTGCCAGCAGTTTTGGTATTGGGGGAAGCAATCAGCCCCAGCATTTT

J gene: TRBJ1-2
clone size: -
V gene: TRBV6-5
D gene: TRBD1
CDR3 protein: CASSYTRQGYGYTF
CDR3 DNA: TGTGCCAGCAGTTACACCCGACAGGGCTATGGCTACACCTTC

J gene: TRBJ2-1
clone size: -
V gene: TRBV25-1
D gene: -
CDR3 protein: CASSEWGGNEQFF
CDR3 DNA: TGTGCCAGCAGTGAATGGGGAGGCAATGAGCAGTTCTTC

J gene: TRBJ2-1
clone size: many
V gene: TRBV5-1
D gene: -
CDR3 protein: CASRSPSNEQFF
CDR3 DNA: TGCGCCAGCAGGTCCCCTTCCAATGAGCAGTTCTTC

J gene: TRBJ1-1
clone size: -
V gene: TRBV7-9
D gene: -
CDR3 protein: CASSFPVGQPDTEAFF
CDR3 DNA: TGTGCCAGCAGCTTTCCCGTGGGGCAGCCGGACACTGAAGCTTTCTTT

J gene: TRBJ1-3
clone size: few
V gene: TRBV7-9
D gene: -
CDR3 protein: CASSPPDVRGSGNTIYF
CDR3 DNA: TGTGCCAGCAGCCCCCCCGACGTCCGTGGTTCTGGAAACACCATATATTTT